This T cell receptor beta chain was sequenced in a study of CXCR3-negative and CXCR3-positive naive CD8 T cells. Study results and limitations: Each naive subset displayed comparably high diversity, whereas memory CD8+ cells displayed much lower diversity. Against CXCR3-negative naive cells, CXCR3-positive naive cells showed more hydrophobic TRB CDR3s.

The CDR3 length is 17 residues. Germline CDR1 and CDR2: SGHAT and FQNNGV. Turning to this clonotype: Its antigen remains unidentified.

In preparing the TRB cDNA libraries, 5' RACE with UMI labels was used. TCRdb reanalyzed the 5' RACE reads, giving one entry per CDR3 protein sequence and no DNA. The sample holds tens of thousands of distinct CDR3 sequences. The naive CD8+ gate required CD45RO-CCR7+CD27+CD95- phenotype. The clonotype originates from a human donor in good health. Some clones in this sample may be carry-over from other donors' samples. Sequencing used naive CXCR3+ CD8+ T cells from blood. Specified subset: CD45RO-CCR7+CD27+CD95- naive CD8+ T cells expressing CXCR3 (TNR3+). The chain carries TRBV11-2 and TRBJ2-3; TCRdb's D call, TRBD2, is unchecked because there is no DNA. CDR3 amino acids: CASSLPGTSFPADTQYF.